A single sample is the source of the 31 T cell receptor beta chains below, sequenced in a study of CD8 T cells in ankylosing spondylitis. One entry per CDR3 protein results from TCRdb running MiXCR on the 5' RACE reads. The data contain under 300,000 distinct CDR3 sequences, about 11% of them singletons. The sequenced sample was blood, either unsorted or a sorted T cell fraction (not recorded which). Receptors originate from a male donor with ankylosing spondylitis or in good health (not recorded which).

This clonotype came up many times. This sequence joins TRBV7-2 and TRBJ1-3; D not certain. This CDR3 comprises 16 residues. Trimming took 2 bases from V and 0 from J, leaving 11 bases between them. The germline gives CDR1 SGHTA, CDR2 FQGNSA. The CDR3 loop reads CASSLRRADSGNTIYF. The CDR3 region has the DNA TGTGCCAGCAGCTTAAGGAGAGCGGACTCTGGAAACACCATATATTTT. The full variable domain, with the rest looked up from reference TRBV7-2 and TRBJ1-3, is GAGVSQSPSNKVTEKGKDVELRCDPISGHTALYWYRQSLGQGLEFLIYFQGNSAPDKSGLPSDRFSAERTGGSVSTLTIQRTQQEDSAVYLCASSLRRADSGNTIYFGEGSWLTVV.

This clonotype came up many times. The genes are TRBV28 and TRBJ2-7; TRBD1 might be the D (6 bases). The germline V and J ends were trimmed by 8 bases and 6 bases, with 20 bases remaining between them. The CDR3 loop spans 14 amino acids. The germline V gene encodes CDR1 MDHEN and CDR2 SYDVKM. The CDR3 DNA reads TGTGCCAGCGACCAACCCCACAGGGTGGGCGAGCAGTACTTC. This encodes CASDQPHRVGEQYF.

The table lists this clonotype with many counts. The CDR3: CASSGQGANYGYTF. DNA of the CDR3: TGCGCCAGCAGCGGACAGGGAGCTAACTATGGCTACACCTTC. The rearrangement links TRBV5-1 to TRBJ1-2; 8 bases fit TRBD1. J lost 0 bases, V lost 4 bases, and 2 bases had no gene match. The germline V gene encodes CDR1 SGHRS and CDR2 YFSETQ. The CDR3 extends over 14 amino acids.

This clonotype was observed many times. The V and J genes are TRBV6-1 and TRBJ1-2; D might be TRBD1 (5 bases). The CDR3 runs 15 residues. The V end was cut by 6 bases, the J end by 7 bases, with 21 bases between. Germline values: CDR1 MNHNS, CDR2 SASEGT. The CDR3 DNA follows: TGTGCCAGCAGCCCTACTTCCAACAGGAACCGTGGCTACACCTTC. As protein: CASSPTSNRNRGYTF.

This rearrangement joins TRBV12-3 or TRBV12-4 to TRBJ2-1; D is possibly TRBD2 (5 bases). The CDR3 length is 16 residues. V gave up 3 bases and J gave up 1 base, with 13 bases separating them. Written as DNA, the CDR3 is TGTGCCAGCAGTTTCGATATAACGGGATCCTACAATGAGCAGTTCTTC. Encoded protein: CASSFDITGSYNEQFF.

This clonotype showed up many times. The genes are TRBV12-3 or TRBV12-4 and TRBJ2-2; D not certain. The ends were cut back, 8 bases at V and 1 base at J, with 2 bases in the middle. CDR3 length: 11 residues. The CDR3 region is CASLNTGELFF. In DNA, the CDR3 is TGTGCCAGCCTGAACACCGGGGAGCTGTTTTTT.

This clonotype has a handful of counts. This chain uses TRBV2 with TRBJ1-1; 8 bases fit TRBD1. The germline V gene encodes CDR1 SNHLY and CDR2 FYNNEI. V gave up 5 bases and J gave up 12 bases; unmatched junction bases: 8. The CDR3 loop spans 12 amino acids. This CDR3 reads CASSSGQGQSFF. CDR3 coding DNA: TGTGCCAGCAGTTCCGGACAGGGACAATCTTTCTTT. The variable domain in full, completed from reference TRBV2 and TRBJ1-1, reads EPEVTQTPSHQVTQMGQEVILRCVPISNHLYFYWYRQILGQKVEFLVSFYNNEISEKSEIFDDQFSVERPDGSNFTLKIRSTKLEDSAMYFCASSSGQGQSFFGQGTRLTVV.

This clonotype has ten or more counts. V usage is TRBV5-1 and J usage is TRBJ2-3; D is possibly TRBD2 (5 bases). Deletions cut 0 bases from V and 7 bases from J, with 12 bases between. This CDR3 has 14 amino acids. Germline CDR1 is SGHRS and CDR2 is YFSETQ. The chain's CDR3 is CASSLDGRGNTQYF. As DNA, the CDR3 is TGCGCCAGCAGCTTGGATGGTAGAGGGAATACGCAGTATTTT.

Remarks on this clonotype: Germline and junction disagree at one end, which may indicate a read error. The CDR3 DNA sequence: TGCGCCAGCAGCCCTTCCCGGTCGACGACCTCGAACACCAGGGAGCTGTTTTTT. Translation gives CASSPSRSTTSNTRELFF. The genes are TRBV5-1 and TRBJ2-2; D not resolved. The CDR3 is 18 residues long. Looked up from germline, CDR1 is SGHRS and CDR2 is YFSETQ.

This clonotype was counted many times. J is TRBJ1-3 and V is TRBV25-1; 9 bases fit TRBD1. Germline assignment: CDR1 MGHDK and CDR2 SYGVNS. The CDR3 totals 16 residues. Trimming took 4 bases from V and 0 from J; bases not matched to a gene: 4. The CDR3 loop is CASSGDRELSGNTIYF. For the CDR3, the DNA is TGTGCCAGCAGTGGGGACAGGGAACTCTCTGGAAACACCATATATTTT.

There are a few counts of this clonotype. The chain couples TRBV28 to TRBJ2-1, with D tentatively TRBD1 (6 bases). The CDR3 length is 14 residues. Germline assignment: CDR1 MDHEN and CDR2 SYDVKM. V was cut by 5 bases and J by 9 bases, with 17 bases left in between. CDR3 amino acids: CASSTQQGFGEQFF. The CDR3 region has the DNA TGTGCCAGCAGTACCCAACAGGGCTTCGGTGAGCAGTTCTTC.

The table lists this clonotype with many counts. The J gene is TRBJ2-7, the V gene TRBV3-1, with 7 bases fitting TRBD1. V gave up 4 bases and J gave up 6 bases; unmatched junction bases: 9. This CDR3 has 14 amino acids. Germline assignment: CDR1 LGHDT and CDR2 YNNKEL (reference sequence). CDR3 sequence: CASSRLGTGAEQYF. The CDR3, as DNA: TGTGCCAGCAGCCGATTAGGCACAGGGGCCGAGCAGTACTTC.

This rearrangement joins TRBV20-1 to TRBJ2-3; 14 nucleotides align to TRBD2. The CDR3 contains 17 residues. Unmatched junction bases numbered 7, after V lost 2 bases and J lost 3 bases. Germline V gene data show CDR1 as DFQATT and CDR2 as SNEGSKA (reference sequence). This CDR3 reads CSARFLWTSGRTDTQYF. The CDR3 nucleotides are TGCAGTGCTAGATTTTTATGGACTAGCGGGAGGACAGATACGCAGTATTTT.

This clonotype has a count of ten or more. This chain connects TRBV5-1 to TRBJ2-4; tentatively, D is TRBD2 (5 bases). The CDR3 has 13 residues. Germline V gives CDR1 SGHRS, CDR2 YFSETQ. V was shortened by 5 bases and J by 8 bases, with 14 bases between the two germline ends. The CDR3 nucleotides read TGCGCCAGCAGTCTTGACCGGGGAGACATTCAGTACTTC. Its protein product is CASSLDRGDIQYF.

This sequence joins TRBV10-3 and TRBJ2-3; no definite D call. Germline CDR1 ENHRY, CDR2 SYGVKD. Trimming pared 7 bases from V and 2 bases from J, leaving 19 bases between. The CDR3 runs to 16 residues. CDR3 amino acids: CAINPAAPTPTDTQYF. The CDR3 DNA sequence: TGTGCCATCAACCCGGCAGCACCTACCCCCACAGATACGCAGTATTTT.

This clonotype was recorded once. This clone may be a read error of a much larger clone one base away. The chain joins TRBV6-1 to TRBJ2-2; TRBD1 aligns across 9 bases. Germline values: CDR1 MNHNS, CDR2 SASEGT. The CDR3 runs to 16 residues. V lost 6 bases, J lost 6 bases, and 11 bases stayed unmatched. CDR3: CASREYLGQGAGELFF. CDR3 DNA sequence: TGTGCCAGCAGAGAATACTTGGGACAGGGCGCCGGGGAGCTGTTTTTT.

This chain links TRBV3-1 with TRBJ2-7; no reliable D call. Germline CDR1 reads LGHDT; CDR2 reads YNNKEL (reference sequence). The CDR3 is 18 residues long. The V gene lost 0 bases and the J gene lost 2 bases, with 20 bases spanning the gap. The CDR3: CASSQESPSASWAYEQYF. Written as DNA, the CDR3 is TGTGCCAGCAGCCAAGAATCGCCTTCGGCCAGCTGGGCCTACGAGCAGTACTTC.

This clonotype was picked up many times. CDR3 sequence: CASSPPAGQDTEAFF. The CDR3 nucleotides read TGTGCCAGCAGTCCCCCGGCGGGACAGGACACTGAAGCTTTCTTT. This sequence joins TRBV28 and TRBJ1-1, with 8 bases aligning to TRBD1. Germline-derived CDR1 and CDR2 are MDHEN and SYDVKM. The CDR3 consists of 15 residues. The ends lost 5 bases at V and 3 bases at J; junction bases unmatched: 8.

This clonotype was seen many times. The V gene is TRBV29-1, the J gene TRBJ2-3; 7 bases line up with TRBD1. The CDR3 contains 14 residues. Germline CDR1 reads SQVTM; CDR2 reads ANQGSEA. V lost 3 bases to trimming and J lost 0 bases; unmatched junction nucleotides: 3. CDR3 loop: CSVDTGASTDTQYF. In DNA form, the CDR3 reads TGCAGCGTTGACACAGGGGCCAGCACAGATACGCAGTATTTT.

This clonotype has ten or more counts. This chain connects TRBV9 to TRBJ1-2; D ambiguous. This CDR3 comprises 11 residues. Germline V lookup: CDR1 SGDLS, CDR2 YYNGEE. Trimming shortened V by 3 bases and J by 7 bases, and 7 bases separated the two germline ends. CDR3 nucleotide sequence: TGTGCCAGCAGCGGCACTTCTGGCTACACCTTC. Amino acid sequence: CASSGTSGYTF.

The chain recombines TRBV12-5 with TRBJ2-3; D may be TRBD1 (6 bases). The germline V gene encodes CDR1 LGHNT and CDR2 FRNRAP. CDR3 length: 17 amino acids. The ends were cut back, 3 bases at V and 6 bases at J, with 22 bases in the middle. DNA of the CDR3: TGTGCTAGTGGTTTCAGTTCAATAACCTACAGGGATGATACGCAGTATTTT. This encodes CASGFSSITYRDDTQYF.

Ten or more counts support this clonotype. V is TRBV20-1 and J is TRBJ2-3, with D unresolved. The germline V and J ends were trimmed by 0 bases and 2 bases, with 6 bases remaining between them. This CDR3 is 13 amino acids long. Germline V gene data show CDR1 as DFQATT and CDR2 as SNEGSKA (reference sequence). The CDR3 loop reads CSARESYTDTQYF. CDR3 nucleotides: TGCAGTGCTAGAGAGAGTTACACAGATACGCAGTATTTT.

This clonotype has more than one count but fewer than ten. V gene TRBV7-2 combines with J gene TRBJ2-1; D is unclear. The CDR3 is 14 amino acids. Germline lookup yields CDR1 SGHTA and CDR2 FQGNSA. Trimming pared 5 bases from V and 12 bases from J, leaving 20 bases between. CDR3 DNA sequence: TGTGCCAGCAGCCTCTCATTTGGCCGCCGCGGGCAGTTCTTC. Translated: CASSLSFGRRGQFF.

This clonotype was detected many times. V is TRBV2 and J is TRBJ1-2, with 7 bases that match TRBD1. Per germline, CDR1 SNHLY and CDR2 FYNNEI. Trimming cost V 1 base and J 2 bases; bases outside gene matches: 7. The CDR3 is 16 residues long. CDR3 nucleotides: TGTGCCAGCAGTGAAGGAGGGGGACAGCCCAACTATGGCTACACCTTC. It yields the protein CASSEGGGQPNYGYTF.

This clonotype was observed at least ten times. The chain combines TRBV5-1 with TRBJ1-1; D remains unclear. Germline assignment: CDR1 SGHRS and CDR2 YFSETQ. This CDR3 has 18 residues. V lost 2 bases and J lost 0, with 20 bases in between. CDR3 protein: CASSFSDISRFMNTEAFF. Here the CDR3 DNA reads TGCGCCAGCAGCTTTAGTGACATTTCGAGGTTCATGAACACTGAAGCTTTCTTT.

The table lists this clonotype with a few counts. The genes are TRBV10-3 and TRBJ2-1; the D is unclear. This CDR3 has 12 amino acids. CDR1 is ENHRY, CDR2 SYGVKD, per germline. V was cut by 3 bases and J by 7 bases, with 7 bases left in between. Here the CDR3 DNA reads TGTGCCATCAGTGAAGAGAATAATGAGCAGTTCTTC. This encodes CAISEENNEQFF.

This clonotype was observed many times. The chain carries TRBV5-1 and TRBJ1-2; 8 bases align to TRBD1. The CDR3 has 14 residues. The germline V gene encodes CDR1 SGHRS and CDR2 YFSETQ. V was pared by 5 bases and J by 3 bases, with 6 bases of the junction left unmatched. The CDR3 nucleotides read TGCGCCAGCAGTTCCGGACAGGGTGACTATGGCTACACCTTC. It translates to CASSSGQGDYGYTF.

This clonotype occurred many times. The CDR3 DNA reads TGTGCCAGCCGGAGGGGGCAATATAGCAATCAGCCCCAGCATTTT. It is translated as CASRRGQYSNQPQHF. The rearrangement uses TRBV28 and TRBJ1-5, with 7 bases lining up with TRBD1. V shed 8 bases, J shed 0 bases, and the junction held 7 bases outside the gene matches. The CDR3 sequence is 15 residues long. The germline V gene encodes CDR1 MDHEN and CDR2 SYDVKM. The whole variable domain, remainder taken from reference TRBV28 and TRBJ1-5, is DVKVTQSSRYLVKRTGEKVFLECVQDMDHENMFWYRQDPGLGLRLIYFSYDVKMKEKGDIPEGYSVSREKKERFSLILESASTNQTSMYLCASRRGQYSNQPQHFGDGTRLSIL.

This clonotype was recorded at least ten times. This chain links TRBV9 with TRBJ2-3; D not resolved. The CDR3 is 15 residues long. Germline lookup yields CDR1 SGDLS and CDR2 YYNGEE. V was trimmed by 0 bases and J by 2 bases, leaving 10 bases between them. The DNA of the CDR3 is TGTGCCAGCAGCGTAGTCTCTGTCCCCACAGATACGCAGTATTTT. Amino acids: CASSVVSVPTDTQYF.

The J gene is TRBJ1-2, the V gene TRBV7-9, with no clear D. V lost 4 bases, J lost 8 bases, and 14 bases lay in between. Germline V CDR1 and CDR2: SEHNR, FQNEAQ (reference sequence). The CDR3 contains 13 residues. The CDR3 loop reads CASSSEGGRGYTF. DNA of the CDR3: TGTGCCAGCAGCTCCGAAGGAGGCCGGGGCTACACCTTC.

Ten or more counts support this clonotype. The chain is built from TRBV20-1 and TRBJ2-3; D gene unclear. The length of the CDR3 is 12 residues. From germline, CDR1 is DFQATT and CDR2 SNEGSKA (reference sequence). V lost 3 bases to trimming and J lost 5 bases, with 9 bases between them. The CDR3 coding sequence is TGCAGTGCTAGTTCTTTCGAAGATACGCAGTATTTT. Its translation is CSASSFEDTQYF.